The T cell receptor beta chain described here comes from a study of CD8+CD57+ T cells in acquired aplastic anemia. At the level of the study: Sorted CD4+ and CD8+ cells yielded around 3.2 ug of DNA on average. Study-wide results and limits: Twenty-nine shared CD8+ CDR3s appeared highly expressed within patients' immunodominant clones. Patients were compared with controls for CD8+ Simpson's diversity, and no significant difference emerged.

A word on this clonotype: Antigen: not known.

Germline loops: CDR1 SGHRS, CDR2 YFSETQ. The CDR3 is 14 residues long. The ends lost 5 bases at V and 7 bases at J; junction bases unmatched: 6. The use of genomic DNA as template underpinned the TCR beta VDJ and CDR3 profiling. TCRdb passed the reads through MiXCR, listing each CDR3 protein once. The sample contains some 280,000 distinct CDR3 sequences, roughly half of which appear only once. The chain is built from TRBV5-1 and TRBJ1-6; 7 nucleotides line up with TRBD1. The sequencing sample was made of sorted CD4+, CD8+, or CD8+CD57+ T cells (not recorded which) from PBMCs. This receptor was taken from a human donor with severe aplastic anemia or a healthy control (not recorded which). Written as DNA, the CDR3 is TGCGCCAGCAGAGCACAGGGGATGAATTCACCCCTCCACTTT. Amino acid sequence: CASRAQGMNSPLHF.